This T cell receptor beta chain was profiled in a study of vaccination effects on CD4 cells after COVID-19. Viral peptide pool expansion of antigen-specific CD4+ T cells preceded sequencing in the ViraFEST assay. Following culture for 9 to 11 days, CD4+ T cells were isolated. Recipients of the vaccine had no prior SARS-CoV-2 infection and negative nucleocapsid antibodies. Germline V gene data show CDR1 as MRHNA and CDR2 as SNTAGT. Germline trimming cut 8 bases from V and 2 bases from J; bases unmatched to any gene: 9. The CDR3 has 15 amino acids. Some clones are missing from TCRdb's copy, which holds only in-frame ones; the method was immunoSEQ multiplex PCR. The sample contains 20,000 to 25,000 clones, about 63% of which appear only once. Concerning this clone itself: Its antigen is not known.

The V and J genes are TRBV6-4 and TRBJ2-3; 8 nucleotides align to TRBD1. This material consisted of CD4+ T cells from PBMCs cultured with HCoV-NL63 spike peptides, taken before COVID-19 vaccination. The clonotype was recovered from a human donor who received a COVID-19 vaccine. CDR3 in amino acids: CASRRQGTLTDTQYF. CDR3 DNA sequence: TGTGCCAGCCGTAGACAGGGGACCCTCACAGATACGCAGTATTTT.